Presented here are 10 T cell receptor beta chains from one specimen sequenced in a study of tissue T cells after allogeneic stem cell transplantation. The data were produced by immunoSEQ multiplex PCR, yet TCRdb's version contains in-frame clones alone and is incomplete. The sample contains 45,000 to 50,000 clones, 73% of which appear only once. Sequencing was done on a sample of sorted cells pooled from one or two spleens. These receptors came from a pool of C57BL/6 mice in good health.

This clone has only one observation. Mouse gene names apply. The read gets to within 1 residue of the CDR3 end, and the germline J gene fills in the rest. V and J are TRBV2 and TRBJ1-6, with D hard to call. TRBJ1-6 is reported as an ORF; its role is uncertain. CDR1 LGHNA and CDR2 YSYQKL come from the germline V gene. The V and J ends lost 1 base and 3 bases respectively, with 10 bases between them. There are 16 residues in the CDR3. The DNA read from the CDR3 is TGTGCCAGCAGCCAAGTCGGACGGCACTATAATTCGCCCCTCTAC. As protein: CASSQVGRHYNSPLY. The whole CDR3 sequence is CASSQVGRHYNSPLYF.

With respect to this clone: Gene labels here are mouse ones. From the germline J gene comes the end of the CDR3, since the read stops 1 residue before it. The gene calls are TRBV31 and TRBJ1-4, with 9 bases fitting TRBD1. Germline V lookup: CDR1 GKSSPN, CDR2 SITVG. With V trimmed by 2 bases and J by 7 bases, 5 bases remained unmatched. This CDR3 has 14 amino acids. CDR3 DNA, as far as it was read: TGTGCCTGGAGTAAACAGGGGGCGGGCGAAAGATTATTT. It specifies CAWSKQGAGERLF. The CDR3 reads in full as CAWSKQGAGERLFF.

As concerns this clone: The gene symbols are mouse symbols. The CDR3 extends 1 residue past the end of the read, so its final part is completed from the germline J gene. This rearrangement joins TRBV2 to TRBJ2-2; D is unresolved. The V end was cut by 2 bases, the J end by 1 base, with 5 bases between. CDR1 and CDR2 (germline): LGHNA, YSYQKL. CDR3 length: 14 residues. The DNA read from the CDR3 is TGTGCCAGCAGCCAACCACTAAACACCGGGCAGCTCTAC. This gives the protein CASSQPLNTGQLY. The CDR3 reads in full as CASSQPLNTGQLYF. Filled out from reference TRBV2 and TRBJ2-2, the complete variable domain reads DPKIIQKPKYLVAVTGSEKILICEQYLGHNAMYWYRQSAKKPLEFMFSYSYQKLMDNQTASSRFQPQSSKKNHLDLQITALKPDDSATYFCASSQPLNTGQLYFGEGSKLTVL.

Notes on this clone: Gene names denote mouse genes. The DNA ends 1 residue before the CDR3 does, and the rest of the CDR3 is filled in from the germline J gene. The chain has TRBV1 and TRBJ2-3; D is unresolved. Trimming stripped 6 bases from V and 1 base from J, with 14 bases between. The germline gives CDR1 NSQYPW, CDR2 LRSPGD (reference sequence). This CDR3 is 15 amino acids long. The CDR3 sequence: CTCRELREGAETLYF. Partial CDR3 DNA: TGCACCTGCAGAGAACTCAGAGAAGGTGCAGAAACGCTGTAT.

In regard to this clone: Gene names are the mouse ones. The read halts 1 residue ahead of the CDR3 end, with the missing end drawn from the germline J gene. V gene TRBV5 combines with J gene TRBJ1-5; TRBD1 matches 10 bases. This CDR3 contains 16 residues. V trimming: 5 bases; J trimming: 0 bases; junction bases outside the gene matches: 4. Germline CDR1 and CDR2: LGHNA and YNLKQL (reference sequence). CDR3 protein: CASSSDRGDNNQAPLF. The sequenced CDR3 bases are TGTGCCAGCAGCTCGGACAGGGGGGATAACAACCAGGCTCCGCTT.

About this clone itself: Gene and germline names: mouse. The read finishes 1 residue shy of the CDR3 end, and the germline J gene is used to complete it. This chain joins TRBV19 and TRBJ1-3; D remains unclear. Trimming removed 8 bases at V and 4 bases at J, with 4 bases between. The CDR3 covers 10 residues. Germline V lookup: CDR1 FNHDT, CDR2 SITEND (reference sequence). CDR3 region: CARQGNTLYF. CDR3 DNA, as far as it was read: TGTGCCAGACAGGGAAATACGCTCTAT.

Remarks on this clone: Gene names and germline match the mouse. The CDR3 end falls 1 residue outside the read, so it is completed with the germline J gene. The chain employs TRBV1 and TRBJ2-7; 9 nucleotides match TRBD2. The CDR3 is 14 residues long. Germline trimming cut 3 bases from V and 7 bases from J; bases unmatched to any gene: 7. CDR1 is NSQYPW and CDR2 is LRSPGD in the germline V gene (reference sequence). CDR3 bases read: TGCACCTGCAGTGCCCCGGACTGGGGTCTAGAACAGTAC. This encodes CTCSAPDWGLEQY. The whole CDR3 protein is CTCSAPDWGLEQYF.

As concerns this clone: Gene names follow the mouse nomenclature. The sequenced fragment ends 1 residue before the CDR3 boundary, so the rest is inferred from the germline J gene. V and J are TRBV16 and TRBJ2-3, with TRBD2 identical over 8 bases. V shed 0 bases, J shed 5 bases, and the junction held 4 bases outside the gene matches. This CDR3 spans 15 amino acids. From germline, CDR1 is SGHSA and CDR2 FRNQAP. The sequenced part of the CDR3 DNA is TGTGCAAGCAGCTTAGATTGGGGGGGTGAAGAAACGCTGTAT. Its protein is CASSLDWGGEETLY. From start to end, the CDR3 is CASSLDWGGEETLYF.

To note about this clone: Gene names follow the mouse nomenclature. With the read ending 1 residue before the CDR3 end, the germline J gene is used to fill in that end. The rearrangement links TRBV15 to TRBJ2-3; D gene unclear. Germline CDR1 SGHND, CDR2 FRSKSL. The CDR3 is made up of 12 amino acids. Trimming took off 3 bases at V and 2 bases at J, with 3 bases between the two ends. CDR3 bases read: TGTGCCAGCAGTTTTAATGCAGAAACGCTGTAT. Translating gives CASSFNAETLY. The full-length CDR3 reads as CASSFNAETLYF.

A word on this clone: Genes here carry mouse names. The CDR3 end is not reached by the read, which stops 1 residue before it; the germline J gene fills it in. V is TRBV13-2 and J is TRBJ2-4; D gene ambiguous. This CDR3 has 14 amino acids. The V gene lost 0 bases and the J gene lost 0 bases, with 5 bases spanning the gap. Germline values: CDR1 NNHNN, CDR2 SYGAGS (reference sequence). CDR3 bases read: TGTGCCAGCGGTGATGCTGTTAGTCAAAACACCTTGTAC. Its translation is CASGDAVSQNTLY. In full, the CDR3 reads CASGDAVSQNTLYF.